This TCR beta chain was recorded in a study of blood T cell repertoires in COVID-19. Background on the study: Donors in the United States, Italy and Spain gave samples during acute or convalescent COVID-19. Sample material is recorded as cDNA or gDNA derived from T cells, B-cell-depleted T cells, or PBMCs.

Per the authors' pipeline: For nucleated cells, counts were estimated from reference gene primer amplification. Repertoires were generated with immunoSEQ multiplex PCR, while TCRdb's copy carries only in-frame clones and drops some. The DNA gave D and trimming, while V, J and clone size come from that table. The sample contains about 43,000 clones, about nine tenths of which appear only once. Trimming left V 10 bases short and J 1 base short, with 16 bases between. CDR1 and CDR2 (germline): MNHEY, SMNVEV (reference sequence). This CDR3 has 14 residues. The sample taken for sequencing was peripheral blood. The receptor was isolated from a woman aged 80 or older with active COVID-19. The genes are TRBV27 and TRBJ1-1, with D possibly matching TRBD1 (6 bases). CDR3 bases: TGTGCCACCAAAAAGGGGGTACGGAACACTGAAGCTTTCTTT. Amino acids: CATKKGVRNTEAFF.